This T cell receptor beta chain stems from a study of shared clonotypes between healthy human individuals. CD8 cells regarded as naive lacked CD45RO, were positively chosen for CCR7, and omitted terminally differentiated effector memory CD45RA+ cells. The data were produced by immunoSEQ multiplex PCR, yet TCRdb's version contains in-frame clones alone and is incomplete. The profile shows fewer than 1 million clones, approximately 96% of them singletons. This CDR3 has 15 residues. Unmatched junction bases numbered 4, after V lost 1 base and J lost 4 bases. Germline CDR1 and CDR2: SGHKS and YYEKEE (reference sequence).

The rearrangement uses TRBV5-5 and TRBJ2-7; 11 positions match TRBD2. Sequencing input: naive CD8+ T cells sorted from blood. This TCR was recovered from a man younger than 40 in good health. The CDR3 nucleotides read TGTGCCAGCAGCTTGACTAGCGGGAGTCTATACGAGCAGTACTTC. As protein: CASSLTSGSLYEQYF.